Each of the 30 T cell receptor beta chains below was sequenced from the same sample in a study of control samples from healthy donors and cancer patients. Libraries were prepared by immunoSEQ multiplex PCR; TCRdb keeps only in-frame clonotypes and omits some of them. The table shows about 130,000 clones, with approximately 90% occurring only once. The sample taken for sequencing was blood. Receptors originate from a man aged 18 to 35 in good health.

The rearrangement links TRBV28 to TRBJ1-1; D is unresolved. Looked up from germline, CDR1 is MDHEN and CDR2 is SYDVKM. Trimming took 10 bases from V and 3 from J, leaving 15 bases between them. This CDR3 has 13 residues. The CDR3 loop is CATLGRGYTEAFF. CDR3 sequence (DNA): TGTGCCACCCTCGGGCGTGGTTACACTGAAGCTTTCTTT. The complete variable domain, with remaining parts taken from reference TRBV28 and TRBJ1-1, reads DVKVTQSSRYLVKRTGEKVFLECVQDMDHENMFWYRQDPGLGLRLIYFSYDVKMKEKGDIPEGYSVSREKKERFSLILESASTNQTSMYLCATLGRGYTEAFFGQGTRLTVV.

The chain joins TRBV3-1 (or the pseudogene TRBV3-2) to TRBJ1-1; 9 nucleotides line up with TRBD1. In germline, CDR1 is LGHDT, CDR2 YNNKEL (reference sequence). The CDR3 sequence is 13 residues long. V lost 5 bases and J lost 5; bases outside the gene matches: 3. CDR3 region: CASSGTGMTEAFF. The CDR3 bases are TGTGCCAGCAGCGGGACAGGGATGACTGAAGCTTTCTTT.

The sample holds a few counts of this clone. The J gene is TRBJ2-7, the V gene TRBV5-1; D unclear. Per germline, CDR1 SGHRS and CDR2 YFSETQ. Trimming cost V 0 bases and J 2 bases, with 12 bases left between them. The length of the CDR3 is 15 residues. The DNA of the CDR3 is TGCGCCAGCAGCTTGGAGTCGGGTCCGACCTACGAGCAGTACTTC. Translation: CASSLESGPTYEQYF.

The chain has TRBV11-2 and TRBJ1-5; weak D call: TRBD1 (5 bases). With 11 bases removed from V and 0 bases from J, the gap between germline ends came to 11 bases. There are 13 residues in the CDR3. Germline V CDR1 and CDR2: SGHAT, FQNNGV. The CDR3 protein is CAWGVYSNQPQHF. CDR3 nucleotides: TGTGCCTGGGGCGTGTATAGCAATCAGCCCCAGCATTTT.

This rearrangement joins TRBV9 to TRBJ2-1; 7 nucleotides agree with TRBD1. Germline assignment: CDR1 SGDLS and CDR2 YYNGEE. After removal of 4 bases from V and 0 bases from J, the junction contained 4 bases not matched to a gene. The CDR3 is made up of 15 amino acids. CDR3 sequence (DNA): TGTGCCAGCAGCCCGACAGGGTCCTCCTACAATGAGCAGTTCTTC. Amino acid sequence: CASSPTGSSYNEQFF.

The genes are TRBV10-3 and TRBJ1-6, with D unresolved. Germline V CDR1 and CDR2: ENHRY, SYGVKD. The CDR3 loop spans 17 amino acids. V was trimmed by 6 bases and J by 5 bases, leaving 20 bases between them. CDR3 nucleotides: TGTGCCATCAGGCGGCAGAGCGGGATTTCGGATAATTCACCCCTCCACTTT. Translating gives CAIRRQSGISDNSPLHF.

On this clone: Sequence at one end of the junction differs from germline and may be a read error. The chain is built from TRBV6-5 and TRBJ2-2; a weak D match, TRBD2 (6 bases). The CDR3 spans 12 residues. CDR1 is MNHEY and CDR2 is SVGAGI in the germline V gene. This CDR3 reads CASAEGTGVLFF. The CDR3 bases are TGTGCCAGCGCCGAGGGGACTGGGGTGCTGTTTTTT.

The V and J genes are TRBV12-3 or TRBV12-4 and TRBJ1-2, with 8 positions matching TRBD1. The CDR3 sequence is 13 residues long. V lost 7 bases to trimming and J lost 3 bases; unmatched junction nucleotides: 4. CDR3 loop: CASTPTGDYGYTF. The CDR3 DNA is TGTGCCAGCACCCCGACAGGGGACTATGGCTACACCTTC.

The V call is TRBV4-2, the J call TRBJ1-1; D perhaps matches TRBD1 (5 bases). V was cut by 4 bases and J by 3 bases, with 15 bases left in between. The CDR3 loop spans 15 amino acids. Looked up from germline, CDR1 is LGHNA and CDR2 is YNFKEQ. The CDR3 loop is CASSPDIPGDTEAFF. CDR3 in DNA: TGTGCCAGCAGCCCGGACATTCCGGGCGACACTGAAGCTTTCTTT.

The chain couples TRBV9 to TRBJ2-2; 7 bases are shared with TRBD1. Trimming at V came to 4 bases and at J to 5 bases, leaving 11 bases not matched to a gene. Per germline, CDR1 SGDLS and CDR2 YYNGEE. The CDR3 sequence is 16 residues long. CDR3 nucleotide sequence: TGTGCCAGCAGCCTGACCCACAGGGGAAGGACCGGGGAGCTGTTTTTT. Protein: CASSLTHRGRTGELFF.

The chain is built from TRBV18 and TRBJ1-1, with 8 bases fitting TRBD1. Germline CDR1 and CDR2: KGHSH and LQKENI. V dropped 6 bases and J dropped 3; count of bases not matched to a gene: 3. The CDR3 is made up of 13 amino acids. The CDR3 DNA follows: TGTGCCAGCTCGCTGGGACAGGACACTGAAGCTTTCTTT. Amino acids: CASSLGQDTEAFF. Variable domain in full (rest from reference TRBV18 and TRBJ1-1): NAGVMQNPRHLVRRRGQEARLRCSPMKGHSHVYWYRQLPEEGLKFMVYLQKENIIDESGMPKERFSAEFPKEGPSILRIQQVVRGDSAAYFCASSLGQDTEAFFGQGTRLTVV.

CDR3 nucleotide sequence: TGTGCCAGCTCGGCCCAGGGGTTGGATCAGCCCCAGCATTTT. It specifies CASSAQGLDQPQHF. The rearrangement links TRBV18 to TRBJ1-5, with a tentative D call TRBD1 (6 bases). The V gene's germline CDR1 is KGHSH and CDR2 LQKENI. Trimming stripped 6 bases from V and 5 bases from J, with 14 bases between. The CDR3 extends over 14 amino acids.

CDR3 protein: CASSLSPGATEAFF. In DNA, the CDR3 is TGTGCCAGCAGCTTATCCCCAGGGGCGACTGAAGCTTTCTTT. V usage is TRBV13 and J usage is TRBJ1-1, with a possible D match to TRBD1 (6 bases). Trimming pared 2 bases from V and 5 bases from J, leaving 12 bases between. Per the germline V gene, CDR1 is PRHDT and CDR2 is FYEKMQ (reference sequence). The CDR3 is 14 amino acids.

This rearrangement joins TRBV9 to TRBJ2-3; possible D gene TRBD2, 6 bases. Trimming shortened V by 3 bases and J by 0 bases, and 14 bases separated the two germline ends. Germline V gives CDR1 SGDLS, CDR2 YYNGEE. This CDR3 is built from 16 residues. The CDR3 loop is CASSASGTASTDTQYF. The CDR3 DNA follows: TGTGCCAGCAGCGCGTCCGGGACTGCGAGCACAGATACGCAGTATTTT.

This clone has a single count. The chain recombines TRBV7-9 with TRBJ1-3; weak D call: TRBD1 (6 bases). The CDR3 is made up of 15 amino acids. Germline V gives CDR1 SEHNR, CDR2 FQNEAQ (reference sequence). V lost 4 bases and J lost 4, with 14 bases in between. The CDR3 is CASSSDRRTGNTIYF. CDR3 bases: TGTGCCAGCAGCTCGGACAGACGGACGGGAAACACCATATATTTT.

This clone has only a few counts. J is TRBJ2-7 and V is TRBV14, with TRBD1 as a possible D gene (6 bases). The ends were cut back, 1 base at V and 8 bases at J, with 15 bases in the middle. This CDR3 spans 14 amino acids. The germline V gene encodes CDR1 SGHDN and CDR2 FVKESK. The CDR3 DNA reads TGTGCCAGCAGCCAAGCTAACGTACAGGGACAGCAGTACTTC. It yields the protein CASSQANVQGQQYF.

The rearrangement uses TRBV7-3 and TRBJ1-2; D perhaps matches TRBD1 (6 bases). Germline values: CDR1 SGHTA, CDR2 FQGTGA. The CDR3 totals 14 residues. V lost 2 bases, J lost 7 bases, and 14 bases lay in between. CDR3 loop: CASSLSPGTRGYTF. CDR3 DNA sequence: TGTGCCAGCAGCTTATCCCCAGGGACACGTGGCTACACCTTC.

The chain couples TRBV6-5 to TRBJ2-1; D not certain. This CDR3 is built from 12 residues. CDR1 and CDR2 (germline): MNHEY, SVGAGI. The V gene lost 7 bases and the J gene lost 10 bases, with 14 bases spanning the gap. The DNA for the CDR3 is TGTGCCAGCAAGGGTGGTAGAGAAGAGCAGTTCTTC. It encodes CASKGGREEQFF.

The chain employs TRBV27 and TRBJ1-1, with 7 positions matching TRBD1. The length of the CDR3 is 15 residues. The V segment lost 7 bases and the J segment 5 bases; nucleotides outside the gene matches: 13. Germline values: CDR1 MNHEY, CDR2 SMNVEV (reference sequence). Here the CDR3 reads CASIGSDRVLTEAFF. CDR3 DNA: TGTGCCAGCATCGGATCAGACAGGGTTTTGACTGAAGCTTTCTTT.

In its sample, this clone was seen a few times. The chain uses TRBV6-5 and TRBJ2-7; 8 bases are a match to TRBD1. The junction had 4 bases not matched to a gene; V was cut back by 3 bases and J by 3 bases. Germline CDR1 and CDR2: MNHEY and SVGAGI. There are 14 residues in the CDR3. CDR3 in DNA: TGTGCCAGCAGTTATGACAGGGGCGACTACGAGCAGTACTTC. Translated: CASSYDRGDYEQYF.

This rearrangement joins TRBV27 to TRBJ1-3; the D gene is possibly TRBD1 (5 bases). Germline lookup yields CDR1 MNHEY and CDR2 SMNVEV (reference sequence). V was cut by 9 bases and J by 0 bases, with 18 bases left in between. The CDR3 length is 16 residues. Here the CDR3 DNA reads TGTGCCAGTCATCCCCGGGACCCCTCCTCTGGAAACACCATATATTTT. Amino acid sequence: CASHPRDPSSGNTIYF.

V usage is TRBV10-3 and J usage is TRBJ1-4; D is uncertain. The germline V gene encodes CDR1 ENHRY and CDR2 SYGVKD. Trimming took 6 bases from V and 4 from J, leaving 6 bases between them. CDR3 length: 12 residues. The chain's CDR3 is CAIRASNEKLFF. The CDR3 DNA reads TGTGCCATCAGGGCCAGTAATGAAAAACTGTTTTTT.

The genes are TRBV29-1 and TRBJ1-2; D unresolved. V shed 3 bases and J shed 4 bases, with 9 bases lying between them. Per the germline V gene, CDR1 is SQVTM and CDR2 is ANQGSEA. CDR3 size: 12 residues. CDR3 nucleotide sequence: TGCAGCGTTGAGGACGGGAGCTATGGCTACACCTTC. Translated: CSVEDGSYGYTF. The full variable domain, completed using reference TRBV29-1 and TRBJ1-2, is SAVISQKPSRDICQRGTSLTIQCQVDSQVTMMFWYRQQPGQSLTLIATANQGSEATYESGFVIDKFPISRPNLTFSTLTVSNMSPEDSSIYLCSVEDGSYGYTFGSGTRLTVV.

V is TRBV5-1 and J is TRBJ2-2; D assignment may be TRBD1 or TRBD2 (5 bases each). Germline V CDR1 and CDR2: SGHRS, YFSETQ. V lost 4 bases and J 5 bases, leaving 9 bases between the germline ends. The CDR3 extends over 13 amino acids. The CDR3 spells CASSGTVTGELFF. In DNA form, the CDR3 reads TGCGCCAGCAGCGGGACGGTTACCGGGGAGCTGTTTTTT.

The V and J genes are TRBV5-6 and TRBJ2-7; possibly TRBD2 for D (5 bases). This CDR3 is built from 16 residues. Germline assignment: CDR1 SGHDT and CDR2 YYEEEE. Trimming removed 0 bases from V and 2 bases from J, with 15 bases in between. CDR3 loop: CASSLDRGAKAYEQYF. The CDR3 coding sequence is TGTGCCAGCAGCTTGGATCGGGGTGCCAAAGCCTACGAGCAGTACTTC.

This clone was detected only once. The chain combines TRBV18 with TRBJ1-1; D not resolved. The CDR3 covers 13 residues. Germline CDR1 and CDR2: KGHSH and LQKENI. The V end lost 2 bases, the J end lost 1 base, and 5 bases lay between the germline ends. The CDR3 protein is CASSPTTNTEAFF. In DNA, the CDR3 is TGTGCCAGCTCACCAACAACGAACACTGAAGCTTTCTTT.

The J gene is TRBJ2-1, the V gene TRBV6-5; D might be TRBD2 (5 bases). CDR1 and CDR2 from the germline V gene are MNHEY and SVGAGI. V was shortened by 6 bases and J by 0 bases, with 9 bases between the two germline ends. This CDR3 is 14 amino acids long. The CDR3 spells CASSPGSSYNEQFF. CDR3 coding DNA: TGTGCCAGCAGCCCGGGGAGCTCCTACAATGAGCAGTTCTTC.

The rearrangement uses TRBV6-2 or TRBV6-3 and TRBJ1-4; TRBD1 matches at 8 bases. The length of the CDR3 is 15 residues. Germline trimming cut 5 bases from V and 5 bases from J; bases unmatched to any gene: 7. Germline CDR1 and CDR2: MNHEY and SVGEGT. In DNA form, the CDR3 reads TGTGCCAGCAGTCCGGGGGACAGGTTAAATGAAAAACTGTTTTTT. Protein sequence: CASSPGDRLNEKLFF.

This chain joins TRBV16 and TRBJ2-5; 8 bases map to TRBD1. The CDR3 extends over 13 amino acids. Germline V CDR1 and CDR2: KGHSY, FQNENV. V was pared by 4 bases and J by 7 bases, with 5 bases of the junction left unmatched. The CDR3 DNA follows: TGTGCCAGCAGCCTGGACAGGGTCGGGACCCAGTACTTC. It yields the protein CASSLDRVGTQYF.

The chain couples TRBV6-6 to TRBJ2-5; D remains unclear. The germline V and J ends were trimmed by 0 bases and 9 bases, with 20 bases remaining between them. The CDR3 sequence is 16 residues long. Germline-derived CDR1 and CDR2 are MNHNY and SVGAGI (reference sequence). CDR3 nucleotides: TGTGCCAGCAGTTACTCGATGGGCGAACTCAAGAGACCCCAGTACTTC. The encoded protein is CASSYSMGELKRPQYF.